The rows below give T cell receptor beta chains drawn from one sample of a study of radiation and T cells in renal cell carcinoma. Using immunoSEQ multiplex PCR, the repertoire was profiled, and TCRdb retains in-frame clones only, with some absent. This table has about 90,000 clones, around 85% appearing once. The sequencing here drew on blood, taken from a patient whose treatment included radiotherapy and nephrectomy. Receptor source: a man in his fifties or sixties with renal cell carcinoma. Both conserved end residues are part of each CDR3. Each record gives: CDR3 length, clone size, D gene, V gene, J gene, CDR3 DNA, CDR3 protein. The D gene is left open where the match is weak. Some rows mark clone size as missing; the rest say once, few, many or name a class of expanded clone.

16	NA	NA	TRBV4-2	TRBJ1-3	TGTGCCAGCAGCCAAGGGGGGGGACTCTCTGGAAACACCATATATTTT	CASSQGGGLSGNTIYF
16	NA	NA	TRBV6-1	TRBJ2-7	TGTGCCAGCAGTGAAGCACCGGGTTGGGAACCCTACGAGCAGTACTTC	CASSEAPGWEPYEQYF
14	NA	TRBD2	TRBV9	TRBJ2-1	TGTGCCAGCAGCGTAATAGCGGGAAACAATGAGCAGTTCTTC	CASSVIAGNNEQFF
13	NA	NA	TRBV21-1	TRBJ1-2	TGTGCCAGCAGCGGAGGGGGCGACAATCGCTACACCTTC	CASSGGGDNRYTF
13	few	NA	TRBV2	TRBJ1-2	TGTGCCAGCAGGGATTCGAACCCCTATGGCTACACCTTC	CASRDSNPYGYTF
12	once	TRBD1	TRBV4-2	TRBJ2-1	TGTGCCAGCAGCTTGACAGGGGATGAGCAGTTCTTC	CASSLTGDEQFF
15	NA	TRBD1	TRBV6-1	TRBJ2-2	TGTGCCAGCACTAAGACAGGGGGATTTTCCGGGGAGCTGTTTTTT	CASTKTGGFSGELFF
17	NA	TRBD2	TRBV6-1	TRBJ2-7	TGTGCCAGCAGTGCCCAGATTGGGAGACTAGCGGGGGTCGAGCAGTACTTC	CASSAQIGRLAGVEQYF
14	few	TRBD1	TRBV19	TRBJ2-7	TGTGCCAGTAGTGGGGGGACAGGGGGCCACGAGCAGTACTTC	CASSGGTGGHEQYF
15	few	NA	TRBV5-1	TRBJ1-5	TGCGCCAGCAGCTTGGATGACCCCAGCAATCAGCCCCAGCATTTT	CASSLDDPSNQPQHF
16	NA	TRBD1	TRBV14	TRBJ2-2	TGTGCCAGCAGCCGGCAACAGGGGGCCGGCACCGGGGAGCTGTTTTTT	CASSRQQGAGTGELFF
13	many	NA	TRBV29-1	TRBJ1-1	TGCAGCGCTTTTAACAGGATGAACACTGAAGCTTTCTTT	CSAFNRMNTEAFF
13	NA	NA	TRBV27	TRBJ1-2	TGTGCCAGCAGTTTACAGGCGGGCTATGGCTACACCTTC	CASSLQAGYGYTF
14	NA	NA	TRBV6-6	TRBJ2-2	TGTGCCAGCAGTTACTCTTGGGATAACGGGGAGCTGTTTTTT	CASSYSWDNGELFF
17	NA	TRBD1	TRBV19	TRBJ1-5	TGTGCCAGTAGTATGGGACAGGGGGCTTTTTTAAATCAGCCCCAGCATTTT	CASSMGQGAFLNQPQHF
15	once	TRBD1	TRBV7-9	TRBJ2-2	TGTGCCAGCACCTCGGGACAGGGGAACACCGGGGAGCTGTTTTTT	CASTSGQGNTGELFF
12	NA	NA	TRBV30	TRBJ2-3	TGTGCCTGGAGCGGGGGCACAGATACGCAGTATTTT	CAWSGGTDTQYF
14	NA	TRBD1	TRBV7-2	TRBJ1-2	TGTGCCAGCAGCTTAGTTCACAGGGGGTATGTCTACACCTTC	CASSLVHRGYVYTF
14	NA	NA	TRBV6-6	TRBJ2-2	TGTGCCAGCACCCCCCGCGGGGAAACCGGGGAGCTGTTTTTT	CASTPRGETGELFF
13	NA	NA	TRBV9	TRBJ2-7	TGTGCCAGCAGCGCGGGACCTTCCTACGAGCAGTACTTC	CASSAGPSYEQYF
13	once	NA	TRBV7-2	TRBJ2-1	TGTGCCAGCAGTCTGGGGGGCAGGAATGAGCAGTTCTTC	CASSLGGRNEQFF
14	few	NA	TRBV5-4	TRBJ1-2	TGTGCCAGCAGCTTGGACCCGGTGAACTATGGCTACACCTTC	CASSLDPVNYGYTF
13	NA	NA	TRBV5-5	TRBJ2-3	TGTGCCAGCAGCCGGACTAGCACAGATACGCAGTATTTT	CASSRTSTDTQYF
13	once	NA	TRBV6-1	TRBJ2-1	TGTGCCAGCAGTGATGGCGAAACTAATGAGCAGTTCTTC	CASSDGETNEQFF
13	once	NA	TRBV5-4	TRBJ2-3	TGTGCCAGCAGTCCTACAGTAGGAGATACGCAGTATTTT	CASSPTVGDTQYF
15	NA	NA	TRBV19	TRBJ2-2	TGTGCCAGTGCCCAAAGTCGACTGAACACCGGGGAGCTGTTTTTT	CASAQSRLNTGELFF
14	NA	TRBD2	TRBV4-1	TRBJ2-2	TGCGCCAGCAGCACCGGACTAGGGGTCGGGGAGCTGTTTTTT	CASSTGLGVGELFF
16	NA	TRBD1	TRBV5-4	TRBJ2-5	TGTGCCAGCAGCTTAGATAGACAGGGGGCGTGGGAGACCCAGTACTTC	CASSLDRQGAWETQYF
13	NA	NA	TRBV30	TRBJ2-1	TGTGCCTGGACCGGCCTGGGAGTGGGGAAGCAGTTCTTC	CAWTGLGVGKQFF
13	once	NA	TRBV27	TRBJ1-5	TGTGCCAGCAGTTTGACACGGAATCAGCCCCAGCATTTT	CASSLTRNQPQHF
14	NA	NA	TRBV4-2	TRBJ1-1	TGTGCCAGCAGCCAAAGGACAGTGAACACTGAAGCTTTCTTT	CASSQRTVNTEAFF
16	NA	NA	TRBV7-2	TRBJ2-7	TGTGCCAGCAGCTTAGCGGCGGGGGCAAACTCCTACGAGCAGTACTTC	CASSLAAGANSYEQYF
14	NA	NA	TRBV28	TRBJ1-2	TGTGCCAGCAGTTTCGGCAGGAATAACTATGGCTACACCTTC	CASSFGRNNYGYTF
16	NA	TRBD2	TRBV7-2	TRBJ2-3	TGTGCCAGCAGCTTATACGTAGGGAGGGCCACAGATACGCAGTATTTT	CASSLYVGRATDTQYF
15	NA	NA	TRBV6-5	TRBJ2-3	TGTGCCAGCAGTTACTCATGGGACCGCACAGATACGCAGTATTTT	CASSYSWDRTDTQYF
15	NA	NA	TRBV6-5	TRBJ2-3	TGTGCCAGCAGTTCCTCAATTAGTGGTGGTGATACGCAGTATTTT	CASSSSISGGDTQYF